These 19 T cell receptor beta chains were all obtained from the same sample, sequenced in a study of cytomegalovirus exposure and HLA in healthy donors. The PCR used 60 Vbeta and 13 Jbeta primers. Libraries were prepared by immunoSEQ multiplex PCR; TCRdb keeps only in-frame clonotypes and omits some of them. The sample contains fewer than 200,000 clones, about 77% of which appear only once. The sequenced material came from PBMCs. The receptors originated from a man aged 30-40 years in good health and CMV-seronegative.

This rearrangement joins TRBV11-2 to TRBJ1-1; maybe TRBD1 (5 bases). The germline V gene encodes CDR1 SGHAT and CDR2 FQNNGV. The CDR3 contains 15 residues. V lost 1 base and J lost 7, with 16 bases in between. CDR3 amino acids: CASSLVAGQASEAFF. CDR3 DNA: TGTGCCAGCAGCTTAGTGGCTGGACAAGCCAGTGAAGCTTTCTTT.

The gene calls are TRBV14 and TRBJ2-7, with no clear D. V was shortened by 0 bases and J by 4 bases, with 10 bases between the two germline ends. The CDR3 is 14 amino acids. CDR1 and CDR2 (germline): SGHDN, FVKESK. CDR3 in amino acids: CASSQEAGLYEQYF. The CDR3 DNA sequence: TGTGCCAGCAGCCAAGAGGCAGGCTTGTACGAGCAGTACTTC.

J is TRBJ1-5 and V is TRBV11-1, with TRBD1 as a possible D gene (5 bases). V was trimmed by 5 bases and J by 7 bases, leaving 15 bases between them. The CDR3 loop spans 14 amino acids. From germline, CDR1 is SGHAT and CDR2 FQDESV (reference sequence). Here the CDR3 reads CASSRDHRGQPQHF. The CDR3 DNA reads TGTGCCAGCAGCCGGGACCACCGGGGGCAGCCCCAGCATTTT.

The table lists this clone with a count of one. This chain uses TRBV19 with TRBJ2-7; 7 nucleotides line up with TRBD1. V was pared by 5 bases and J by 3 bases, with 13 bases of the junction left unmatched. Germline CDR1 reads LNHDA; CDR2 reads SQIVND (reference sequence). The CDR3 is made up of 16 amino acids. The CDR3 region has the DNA TGTGCCAGTAGTGCCGGGACAGTCCCATCGCACTACGAGCAGTACTTC. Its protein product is CASSAGTVPSHYEQYF.

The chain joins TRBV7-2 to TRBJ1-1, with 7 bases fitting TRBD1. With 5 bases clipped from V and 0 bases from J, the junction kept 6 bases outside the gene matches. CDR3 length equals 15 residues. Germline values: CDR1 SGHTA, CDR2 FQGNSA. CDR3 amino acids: CASSPAGTVNTEAFF. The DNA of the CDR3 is TGTGCCAGCAGCCCAGCCGGGACAGTGAACACTGAAGCTTTCTTT. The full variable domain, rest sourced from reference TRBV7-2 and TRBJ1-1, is GAGVSQSPSNKVTEKGKDVELRCDPISGHTALYWYRQSLGQGLEFLIYFQGNSAPDKSGLPSDRFSAERTGGSVSTLTIQRTQQEDSAVYLCASSPAGTVNTEAFFGQGTRLTVV.

CDR3 protein: CASSKTSGGVLSSYEQYF. The CDR3 bases are TGTGCCAGCAGCAAGACTAGCGGGGGTGTCCTTAGCTCCTACGAGCAGTACTTC. This chain connects TRBV7-9 to TRBJ2-7; 12 bases align to TRBD2. The ends lost 5 bases at V and 0 bases at J; junction bases unmatched: 11. The CDR3 consists of 18 residues. Germline CDR1 is SEHNR and CDR2 is FQNEAQ (reference sequence).

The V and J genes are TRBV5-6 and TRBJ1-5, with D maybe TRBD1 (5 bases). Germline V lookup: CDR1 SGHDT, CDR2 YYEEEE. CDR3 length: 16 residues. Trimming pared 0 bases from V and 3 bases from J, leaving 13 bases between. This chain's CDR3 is CASSLGDSGPNQPQHF. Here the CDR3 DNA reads TGTGCCAGCAGCTTGGGCGACAGTGGTCCCAATCAGCCCCAGCATTTT.

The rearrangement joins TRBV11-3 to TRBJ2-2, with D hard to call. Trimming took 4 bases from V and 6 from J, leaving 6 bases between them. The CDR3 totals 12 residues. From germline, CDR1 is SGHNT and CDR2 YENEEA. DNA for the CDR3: TGTGCCAGCAGCTCCCAATCCGGGGAGCTGTTTTTT. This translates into CASSSQSGELFF.

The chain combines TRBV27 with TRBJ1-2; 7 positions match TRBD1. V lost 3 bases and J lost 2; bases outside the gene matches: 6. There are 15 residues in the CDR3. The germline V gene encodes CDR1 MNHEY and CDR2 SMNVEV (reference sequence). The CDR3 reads CASSFVTGKNYGYTF. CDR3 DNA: TGTGCCAGCAGTTTTGTGACAGGGAAAAACTATGGCTACACCTTC.

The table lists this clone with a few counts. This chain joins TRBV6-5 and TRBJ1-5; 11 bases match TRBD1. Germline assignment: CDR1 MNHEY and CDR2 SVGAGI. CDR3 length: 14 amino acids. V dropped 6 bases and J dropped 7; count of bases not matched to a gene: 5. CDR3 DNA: TGTGCCAGCAGGGGGACAGGGGGAGGACAGCCCCAGCATTTT. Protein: CASRGTGGGQPQHF.

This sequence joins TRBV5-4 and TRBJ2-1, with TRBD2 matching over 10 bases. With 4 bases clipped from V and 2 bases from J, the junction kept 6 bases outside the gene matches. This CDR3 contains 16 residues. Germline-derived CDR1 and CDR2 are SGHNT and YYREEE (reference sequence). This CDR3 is CASSLTSGPTYNEQFF. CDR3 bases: TGTGCCAGCAGCCTGACTAGCGGGCCCACCTACAATGAGCAGTTCTTC.

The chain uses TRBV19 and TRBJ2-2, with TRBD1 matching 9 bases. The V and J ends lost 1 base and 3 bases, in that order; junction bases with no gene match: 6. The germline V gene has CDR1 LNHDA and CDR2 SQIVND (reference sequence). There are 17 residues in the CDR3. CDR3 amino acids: CASSIGRGQGYTGELFF. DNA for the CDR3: TGTGCCAGTAGTATAGGGCGGGGACAGGGATACACCGGGGAGCTGTTTTTT.

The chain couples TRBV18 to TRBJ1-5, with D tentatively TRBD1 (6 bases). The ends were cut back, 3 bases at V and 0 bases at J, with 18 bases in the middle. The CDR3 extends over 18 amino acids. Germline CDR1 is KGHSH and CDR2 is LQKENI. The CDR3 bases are TGTGCCAGCTCACCTCTGGACCTAGGGGGAAATAGCAATCAGCCCCAGCATTTT. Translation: CASSPLDLGGNSNQPQHF.

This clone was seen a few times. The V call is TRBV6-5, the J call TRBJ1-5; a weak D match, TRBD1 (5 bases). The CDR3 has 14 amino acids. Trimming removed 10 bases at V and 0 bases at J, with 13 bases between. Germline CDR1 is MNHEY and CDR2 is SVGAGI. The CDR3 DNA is TGTGCCACGACATCAGGGAATAGCAATCAGCCCCAGCATTTT. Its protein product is CATTSGNSNQPQHF.

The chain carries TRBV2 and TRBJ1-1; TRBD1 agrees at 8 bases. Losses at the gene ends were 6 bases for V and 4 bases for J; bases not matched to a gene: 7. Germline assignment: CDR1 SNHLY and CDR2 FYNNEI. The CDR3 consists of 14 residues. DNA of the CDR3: TGTGCCAGCAGCAGGACAGGGTTGCGCACTGAAGCTTTCTTT. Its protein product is CASSRTGLRTEAFF.

The CDR3 here is CAIRSTGVTEAFF. The CDR3, as DNA: TGTGCCATCAGGTCGACAGGGGTCACTGAAGCTTTCTTT. The chain combines TRBV10-3 with TRBJ1-1, with 8 bases fitting TRBD1. The CDR3 is 13 residues long. Germline V CDR1 and CDR2: ENHRY, SYGVKD. The trim removed 6 bases at V and 4 bases at J, leaving 4 bases unmatched.

The DNA for the CDR3 is TGTGCCAGCATGAGGACTCTCCCCCCCCTCCACTTT. As protein: CASMRTLPPLHF. The rearrangement joins TRBV2 to TRBJ1-6; D remains ambiguous. V lost 7 bases and J 13 bases, leaving 14 bases between the germline ends. The CDR3 covers 12 residues. Germline CDR1 SNHLY, CDR2 FYNNEI.

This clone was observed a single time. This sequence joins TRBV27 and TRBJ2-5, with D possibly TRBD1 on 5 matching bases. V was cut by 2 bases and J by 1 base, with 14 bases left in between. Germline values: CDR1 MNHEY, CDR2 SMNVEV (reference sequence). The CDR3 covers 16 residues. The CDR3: CASSLRGWGGQETQYF. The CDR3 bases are TGTGCCAGCAGTTTAAGGGGATGGGGCGGCCAAGAGACCCAGTACTTC.

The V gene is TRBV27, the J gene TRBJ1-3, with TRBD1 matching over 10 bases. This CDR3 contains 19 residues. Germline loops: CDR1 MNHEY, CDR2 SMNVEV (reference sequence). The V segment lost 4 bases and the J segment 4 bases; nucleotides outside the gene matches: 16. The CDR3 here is CASSSYPGQGGFRGNTIYF. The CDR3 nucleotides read TGTGCCAGCAGTTCCTACCCAGGACAGGGGGGTTTTCGGGGAAACACCATATATTTT.